This T cell receptor beta chain was sequenced in a study of T cells in Graves' hyperthyroidism and ophthalmopathy. Study-level findings and limits: Appearing also in blood were most of the thyroid clonotypes expanded above 0.001. The authors' 13 V-J model separated ophthalmopathy from stable hyperthyroidism.

Each diagnosis was grounded in clinical symptoms, serum thyroxine and TRAb, thyroid ultrasound, and orbital computed tomography. RNA transcripts yielded amplified TCR beta CDR3 regions. Carried out on the TCR CDR3, a first-round RT-PCR used the HTBI primer set. TCRdb reprocessed the multiplex PCR reads with MiXCR, giving one entry per CDR3 protein. The sample holds some 760,000 distinct CDR3 sequences; around 15% are singletons and the top ten take roughly a tenth. This clonotype was observed at least ten times. Its matching antigen is unknown. The TCR was taken from a woman between 18 and 30 years old with Graves' hyperthyroidism. Input material: blood.

For the CDR3, the DNA is TGTGCCAGCAGTCGTCCCGGACAGGCCCGCTACGAGCAGTACTTC. Amino acids: CASSRPGQARYEQYF. The V call is TRBV3-1, the J call TRBJ2-7; 7 bases align to TRBD1. The CDR3 length is 15 residues. Germline CDR1 is LGHDT and CDR2 is YNNKEL (reference sequence). The J segment lost 3 bases and the V segment lost 6 bases, leaving 11 bases of the junction unmatched.